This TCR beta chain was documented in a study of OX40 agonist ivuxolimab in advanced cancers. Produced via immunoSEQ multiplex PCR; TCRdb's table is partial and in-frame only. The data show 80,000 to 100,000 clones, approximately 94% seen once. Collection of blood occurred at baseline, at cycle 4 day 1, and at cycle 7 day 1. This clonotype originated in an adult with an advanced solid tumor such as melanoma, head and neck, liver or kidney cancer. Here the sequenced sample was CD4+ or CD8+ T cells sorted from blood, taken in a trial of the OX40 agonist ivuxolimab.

Here the CDR3 reads CASRVRAGAGETQYF. In DNA, the CDR3 is TGTGCCAGCAGGGTCCGGGCGGGGGCCGGGGAGACCCAGTACTTC. This chain uses TRBV2 with TRBJ2-5; D perhaps matches TRBD2 (7 bases). This CDR3 is built from 15 residues. V lost 6 bases and J lost 5, with 19 bases in between. CDR1 and CDR2 from the germline V gene are SNHLY and FYNNEI.